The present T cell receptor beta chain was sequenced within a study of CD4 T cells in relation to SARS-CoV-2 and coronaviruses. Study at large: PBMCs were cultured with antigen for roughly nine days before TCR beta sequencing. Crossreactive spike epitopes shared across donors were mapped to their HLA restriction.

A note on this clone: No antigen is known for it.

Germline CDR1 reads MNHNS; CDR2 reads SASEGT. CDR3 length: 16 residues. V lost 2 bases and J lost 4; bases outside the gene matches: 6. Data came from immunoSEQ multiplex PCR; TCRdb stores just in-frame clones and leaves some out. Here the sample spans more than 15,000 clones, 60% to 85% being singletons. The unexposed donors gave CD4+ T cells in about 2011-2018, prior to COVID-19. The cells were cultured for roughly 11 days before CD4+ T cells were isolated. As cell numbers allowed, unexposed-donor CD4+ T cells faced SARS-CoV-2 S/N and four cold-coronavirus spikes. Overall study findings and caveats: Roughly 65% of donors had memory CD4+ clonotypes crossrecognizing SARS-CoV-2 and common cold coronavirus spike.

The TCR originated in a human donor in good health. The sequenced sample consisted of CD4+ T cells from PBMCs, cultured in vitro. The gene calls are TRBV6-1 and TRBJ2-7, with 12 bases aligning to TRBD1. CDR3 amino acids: CASSENPGQGAYEQYF. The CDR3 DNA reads TGTGCCAGCAGTGAAAATCCGGGACAGGGGGCTTACGAGCAGTACTTC.